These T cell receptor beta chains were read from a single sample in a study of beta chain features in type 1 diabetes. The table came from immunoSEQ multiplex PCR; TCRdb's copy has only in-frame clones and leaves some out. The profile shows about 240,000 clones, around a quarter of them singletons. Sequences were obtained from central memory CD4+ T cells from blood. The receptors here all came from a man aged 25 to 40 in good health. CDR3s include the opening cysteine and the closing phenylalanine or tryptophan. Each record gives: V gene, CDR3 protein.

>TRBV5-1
CASSLVLAMNEQFF
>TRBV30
CAWSIGTVYSNQPQHF
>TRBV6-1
CASRSGLGEAFF
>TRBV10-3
CAISDRAGDNNEQFF
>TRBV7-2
CASSLNLGSYNEQFF
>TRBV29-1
CSADPPGNPYNEQFF
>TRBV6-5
CASSYRTAQETQYF
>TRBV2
CASSWEGEVNGYTF
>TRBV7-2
CASSLGTANYGYTF
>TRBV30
CAWSVLGDSYGYTF
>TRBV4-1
CASSQELASGGSNSYNEQFF